This TCR beta chain emerged from a study of cytomegalovirus exposure and HLA in healthy donors. The overall study: A subsequent analysis stated that the approximately 110 validation repertoires were run on the same platform as the roughly 670 first-cohort repertoires. Study observations and caveats: Among TCR sequences, most were rare, though some public TCRs appeared in many donors. The tendency of first-cohort TCR clusters to co-occur in the 95 to 150 validation repertoires was the finding of a later analysis.

Per germline, CDR1 MDHEN and CDR2 SYDVKM. CDR3 length: 14 residues. J was trimmed by 4 bases and V by 2 bases; bases with no gene match: 2. The assay was immunoSEQ multiplex PCR, and TCRdb's table has in-frame clones only and misses some. The table lists about 110,000 clones, more than 70% of them singletons, with approximately 2% in the top ten. Remarks on this clone: Antigen specificity is unknown.

Sequencing was done on a sample of PBMCs. This TCR was sampled from a woman under 30 in good health and CMV-seronegative. J is TRBJ2-1 and V is TRBV28, with TRBD2 matching over 7 bases. The DNA for the CDR3 is TGTGCCAGCAGTTTACCCGGGAGGTACAATGAGCAGTTCTTC. Protein product: CASSLPGRYNEQFF.